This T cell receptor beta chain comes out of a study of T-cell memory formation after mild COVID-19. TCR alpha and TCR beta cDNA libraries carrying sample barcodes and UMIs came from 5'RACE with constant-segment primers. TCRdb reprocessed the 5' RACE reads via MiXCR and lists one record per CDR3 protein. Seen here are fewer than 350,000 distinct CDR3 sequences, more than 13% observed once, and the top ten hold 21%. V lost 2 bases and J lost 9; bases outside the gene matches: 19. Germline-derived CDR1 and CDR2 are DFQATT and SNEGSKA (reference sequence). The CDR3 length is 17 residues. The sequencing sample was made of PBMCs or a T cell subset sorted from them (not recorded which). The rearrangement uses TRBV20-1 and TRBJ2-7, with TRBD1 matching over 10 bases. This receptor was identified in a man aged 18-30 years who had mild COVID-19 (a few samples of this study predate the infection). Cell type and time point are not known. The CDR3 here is CSARIVPSDRGLVGQYF. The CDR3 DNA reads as TGCAGTGCTAGAATCGTCCCATCCGACAGGGGGCTGGTCGGGCAGTACTTC.